This record concerns one T cell receptor (beta chain) sequence. This clone's antigen is unknown. No base quality values were provided; no much bigger clone lies one nucleotide off. These data come from a study of beta chain features in type 1 diabetes (dated by TCRdb to between 2018 and 2020). As for the study more broadly: No differences in mean age, gender distribution, total cell number or subset yield were found between patients and healthy donors. A total of 85 million to 140 million sorted cells were examined across all samples, and a strong correlation was observed between cell number per subset and RNA yield. The study compared TCRB repertoires of sorted circulating CD4+ T cell subsets between recently diagnosed type 1 diabetes patients and matched healthy donors. Regulatory and stem cell-like memory subsets were obtained from only 8 patients and roughly eight healthy donors, while naive and central memory subsets were obtained from all 30 or so donors.

From each donor, a single peripheral blood sample of about 110 mL on average was drawn into heparinised tubes. Using a panel that included CD45RO, CCR7, CD25, CD127, CD95 and CD27, naive, central memory, regulatory and stem cell-like memory CD4+ T cells were sorted on a BD FACSAria II. A purity above 98% was achieved for all sorted populations. PBMCs were separated immediately by Lymphoprep density gradient centrifugation and were stained directly, without being cultured. To minimize batch effects, samples were stained and sorted in pairs, one healthy donor with one patient per experiment. The High Capacity cDNA Reverse Transcription Kit was used to reverse transcribe all of the isolated RNA, meaning that expressed TCRB transcripts were what got sequenced. Deep immunoSEQ sequencing was applied to naive, central memory and regulatory T cell samples, giving an average of approximately 3.8 million total reads per sample. Sorted cells were lysed in RLT buffer, and RNA was extracted using DNase-treated RNeasy Micro or Mini kits according to cell number. Each cell subset was processed on its own to prevent cross-contamination, while patient and healthy donor samples were processed together. The immunoSEQ multiplex PCR was used to amplify TCRB sequences from cDNA, yielding 87-bp fragments that span the CDR3 region. Sequencing of the amplicons was done on the Illumina HiSeq platform. The study's processing was this. Synthetic template baselines were used to correct PCR bias computationally, reads within Hamming distance 2 were collapsed, and singletons that could not be merged were discarded. Reads were aligned against IMGT to assign V, D and J genes, CDR3 length and insertions or deletions at six rearrangement sites. Clonotype counts were normalized to sorted cell number within each subset before computing true diversity and Gini coefficients with the tcR R package. The overlap coefficient, calculated on TCRB nucleotide sequences, was used to measure repertoire sharing. As a proxy for the pre-selection repertoire, out-of-frame TCRB sequences from naive cells were analyzed. The table comes from immuneACCESS by way of TCRdb, which keeps in-frame sequences with V and J called. Part of the clones is missing from these tables; in studies checked, under half for an unresolved V gene and the rest for unknown reasons. Clonal size and the V and J genes are those of that table, whereas D and trimming came from the DNA. For this sample there are a few hundred thousand clones; around 16% appear just once. The ten largest clonotypes hold about 0.092% of the sample.

What the authors observed across the whole study: PCR may preferentially amplify shorter templates, but because patient and control samples were amplified and corrected together, any resulting skew would affect both groups equally. Naive, central memory and regulatory TCRB repertoires appeared more similar among patients than among healthy donors. At VDJ recombination sites, patients with type 1 diabetes made fewer insertions and deleted more nucleotides, a pattern implying thymic rearrangement abnormalities. Sequencing cDNA rather than genomic DNA could over-represent highly expressing activated cells, although activation and CD3 levels did not differ between groups. HLA sub-analyses involved small numbers of individuals, so any influence of HLA type on TCRB rearrangement remained unresolved. A moderate but significant shortening of TCRB CDR3 length was observed in type 1 diabetes patients in all four CD4+ subsets.

For CDR1 and CDR2, the germline V gene lists MDHEN and SYDVKM. The CDR3 contains 15 residues, cysteine and phenylalanine counted. Just CDR3 DNA is preserved here, 45 bases in frame from base 1. The trim is 7 bases for V and 3 bases for J, with a gap of 16 bases between the germline ends. The V gene is TRBV28 and the J gene is TRBJ2-1; D gene: possibly TRBD1, on 6 matching bases. This receptor was taken from a man aged 25 to 40 with type 1 diabetes. The sequenced sample consisted of naive CD4+ T cells from blood. The cell subset or site tag for this specimen amounts to: true naive CD4+ T cells. The nucleotides are TGTGCCAGCATAAGTCAGGGGATATTCTACAATGAGCAGTTCTTC. It translates to CASISQGIFYNEQFF.